This T cell receptor beta chain was captured in a study of blood T cell repertoires in COVID-19. Two negative PCRs, clearance, or symptom resolution characterized the recovered Cohort 3 donors. This table comes from immunoSEQ multiplex PCR, and its TCRdb copy is limited to in-frame clones, with some not included. Of 350,000 to 450,000 clones listed, approximately 92% are singletons. From germline, CDR1 is SEHNR and CDR2 FQNEAQ (reference sequence). After removal of 4 bases from V and 2 bases from J, the junction contained 8 bases not matched to a gene. CDR3 size: 17 residues. The V and J genes are TRBV7-9 and TRBJ2-7; 13 nucleotides line up with TRBD2. This TCR was recovered from a man aged 30 to 39 who had recovered from COVID-19. Sequences were obtained from PBMCs or T cells enriched from blood (not recorded which). The CDR3 region is CASSWGLAGSSAYEQYF. The CDR3 region has the DNA TGTGCCAGCAGCTGGGGACTAGCGGGGTCTAGCGCCTACGAGCAGTACTTC.